This TCR beta chain came from a study of cytomegalovirus exposure and HLA in healthy donors. Whole-study findings and limits: Previously analyzed data showed that most TCR beta V segments were productive at a frequency of about 90% or about 30%. With high specificity and sensitivity, the classifier reportedly diagnosed cytomegalovirus status. The investigators catalogued 150 to 200 TCR beta chains as cytomegalovirus-associated. Rates of TCR association differed by HLA locus in a later analysis, with DRB1 highest and HLA-C lowest.

V was clipped by 5 bases and J by 7 bases; unmatched bases: 12. Germline V gives CDR1 MNHEY, CDR2 SMNVEV (reference sequence). This CDR3 contains 15 residues. A remark on this clone: Its matching antigen is unknown.

Use of 60 Vbeta and 13 Jbeta primers characterized the PCR. Profiled with immunoSEQ multiplex PCR; TCRdb holds only in-frame clones, not every one. This sample carries about 150,000 clones, just under 75% of them seen once, and the ten largest clones take 1.5% to 2%. The V call is TRBV27, the J call TRBJ2-7, with 9 bases identical to TRBD1. Sequenced: PBMCs. This sequence originates from a woman in her late teens or twenties in good health and CMV-seronegative. This CDR3 reads CASSPVGDRASEQYF. The CDR3 bases are TGTGCCAGCAGTCCCGTAGGGGACAGGGCGAGTGAGCAGTACTTC.